A single sample is the source of the 23 T cell receptor beta chains below, sequenced in a study of blood T cell repertoires in COVID-19. Sequenced by immunoSEQ multiplex PCR; TCRdb stores in-frame clones only, minus some. This table holds about 190,000 clones, 85% to 90% found once. The material sequenced was peripheral blood. The receptors were gathered from a human donor in a cohort sampled during active COVID-19.

The chain carries TRBV9 and TRBJ2-1, with D possibly being TRBD1 (6 bases). Germline V gives CDR1 SGDLS, CDR2 YYNGEE. This CDR3 is built from 17 residues. Trimming pared 3 bases from V and 0 bases from J, leaving 16 bases between. This CDR3 is CASSEGSGTRSYNEQFF. In nucleotides, the CDR3 is TGTGCCAGCAGCGAGGGATCCGGGACACGCTCCTACAATGAGCAGTTCTTC.

The chain links TRBV7-6 to TRBJ2-1, with 7 bases fitting TRBD2. The CDR3 has 16 amino acids. V gave up 5 bases and J gave up 8 bases; unmatched junction bases: 15. Germline loops: CDR1 SGHVS, CDR2 FNYEAQ. The CDR3 nucleotides read TGTGCCAGCAGCGAGGTGGGAGGGAGTCAACGTGATGAGCAGTTCTTC. It yields the protein CASSEVGGSQRDEQFF.

By sample fraction, this clone is medium-sized (0.01 to 0.1%). This chain links TRBV5-1 with TRBJ1-1; tentative D call: TRBD1 (6 bases). V was cut by 3 bases and J by 4 bases, with 10 bases left in between. This CDR3 is built from 13 residues. The V gene's germline CDR1 is SGHRS and CDR2 YFSETQ. CDR3 loop: CASSYGQRTEAFF. In nucleotides, the CDR3 is TGCGCCAGCAGCTATGGACAGCGCACTGAAGCTTTCTTT.

The genes are TRBV19 and TRBJ1-1; D remains unclear. Germline V gene data show CDR1 as LNHDA and CDR2 as SQIVND (reference sequence). The CDR3 totals 13 residues. Deletions cut 7 bases from V and 0 bases from J, with 9 bases between. As DNA, the CDR3 is TGTGCCAGTACCCCTCAGGTGAACACTGAAGCTTTCTTT. Its translation is CASTPQVNTEAFF.

V usage is TRBV9 and J usage is TRBJ2-3; 10 positions agree with TRBD1. Trimming cost V 0 bases and J 1 base; bases outside gene matches: 8. The CDR3 totals 18 residues. Germline V gene sequence: CDR1 SGDLS, CDR2 YYNGEE. The CDR3 reads CASSVGISGTGGTDTQYF. In nucleotides, the CDR3 is TGTGCCAGCAGCGTAGGTATAAGCGGGACAGGGGGCACAGATACGCAGTATTTT.

The J gene is TRBJ2-7, the V gene TRBV3-1 (or the pseudogene TRBV3-2), with 12 nucleotides matching TRBD1. This CDR3 spans 15 amino acids. V gave up 5 bases and J gave up 5 bases; unmatched junction bases: 7. Germline CDR1 LGHDT, CDR2 YNNKEL (reference sequence). The CDR3 sequence: CASSEGTGGYHEQYF. The CDR3 coding sequence is TGTGCCAGCAGCGAAGGGACAGGGGGCTACCACGAGCAGTACTTC.

V and J are TRBV5-1 and TRBJ2-4; 12 nucleotides agree with TRBD1. The CDR3 covers 13 residues. Per germline, CDR1 SGHRS and CDR2 YFSETQ. Unmatched junction bases numbered 4, after V lost 5 bases and J lost 10 bases. The CDR3 loop is CASRSGQGAIQYF. Here the CDR3 DNA reads TGCGCCAGCAGGTCGGGACAGGGGGCGATTCAGTACTTC.

The chain is built from TRBV27 and TRBJ2-7; the D is unclear. The CDR3 is 14 residues long. CDR1 is MNHEY and CDR2 is SMNVEV in the germline V gene (reference sequence). Between the trimmed V and J ends, which lost 0 bases and 3 bases, there was a span of 9 bases. The CDR3 spells CASSLSPYNYEQYF. CDR3 bases: TGTGCCAGCAGTTTATCCCCTTACAACTACGAGCAGTACTTC.

The J gene is TRBJ2-7, the V gene TRBV10-2, with 7 positions matching TRBD1. CDR1 and CDR2 (germline): WSHSY, SAAADI. This CDR3 has 15 amino acids. J was trimmed by 0 bases and V by 3 bases; bases with no gene match: 5. The CDR3 sequence: CASSDRDRLSYEQYF. The CDR3 DNA follows: TGCGCCAGCAGTGACCGGGACAGACTCTCCTACGAGCAGTACTTC.

The chain recombines TRBV5-4 with TRBJ2-5; 8 bases are shared with TRBD2. The length of the CDR3 is 15 residues. Germline assignment: CDR1 SGHNT and CDR2 YYREEE (reference sequence). V lost 5 bases and J lost 2; bases outside the gene matches: 8. CDR3: CASRVGSSGQETQYF. The CDR3 nucleotides read TGTGCCAGCAGGGTTGGGTCTAGCGGGCAAGAGACCCAGTACTTC.

The chain uses TRBV19 and TRBJ2-1; 10 bases are a match to TRBD2. CDR3 length: 15 amino acids. Germline V CDR1 and CDR2: LNHDA, SQIVND (reference sequence). V shed 7 bases, J shed 4 bases, and the junction held 7 bases outside the gene matches. The CDR3 bases are TGTGCCAGTACCCGGAGACTAGCGGGTTACAATGAGCAGTTCTTC. It codes for CASTRRLAGYNEQFF.

The V and J genes are TRBV30 and TRBJ1-2; TRBD1 might be the D (5 bases). Per germline, CDR1 GTSNPN and CDR2 SVGIG (reference sequence). This CDR3 is 12 amino acids long. V lost 1 base and J lost 4, with 7 bases in between. The CDR3 loop reads CAWSGGLYGYTF. The CDR3 region has the DNA TGTGCCTGGAGTGGGGGACTCTATGGCTACACCTTC.

V and J are TRBV12-5 and TRBJ2-7; maybe TRBD1 (5 bases). The germline gives CDR1 LGHNT, CDR2 FRNRAP. The CDR3 runs to 18 residues. The germline V and J ends were trimmed by 4 bases and 2 bases, with 24 bases remaining between them. The CDR3 bases are TGTGCTAGTGGTTCCTCCATTCTGACAGATCCCCATCCCTACGAGCAGTACTTC. Its protein product is CASGSSILTDPHPYEQYF.

In its sample, this clone was seen a few times. This CDR3 is CASSHRDRGREQYF. The CDR3 DNA reads as TGCGCCAGCAGCCACAGGGACAGGGGGCGCGAGCAGTACTTC. This rearrangement joins TRBV4-1 to TRBJ2-7, with 12 nucleotides matching TRBD1. The germline V gene encodes CDR1 MGHRA and CDR2 YSYEKL. V gave up 3 bases and J gave up 6 bases; unmatched junction bases: 3. The CDR3 loop spans 14 amino acids.

This clone was seen a few times. The chain uses TRBV30 and TRBJ1-5; D remains unclear. CDR3 length: 13 amino acids. Germline V lookup: CDR1 GTSNPN, CDR2 SVGIG (reference sequence). V was shortened by 1 base and J by 7 bases, with 11 bases between the two germline ends. This CDR3 is CAWSDGVEQPQHF. The CDR3 DNA follows: TGTGCCTGGAGTGACGGGGTAGAGCAGCCCCAGCATTTT.

As regards this clone: This same CDR3 is encoded by further DNA sequences in the sample. The V and J genes are TRBV20-1 and TRBJ2-3; 8 bases line up with TRBD2. Germline V gene sequence: CDR1 DFQATT, CDR2 SNEGSKA (reference sequence). Unmatched junction bases numbered 4, after V lost 5 bases and J lost 9 bases. This CDR3 comprises 11 residues. In DNA, the CDR3 is TGCAGTGCTTCCGGGGGGGGGACGCAGTATTTT. Amino acid sequence: CSASGGGTQYF.

The V call is TRBV3-1 (or the pseudogene TRBV3-2), the J call TRBJ2-7, with a tentative D call TRBD1 (5 bases). This CDR3 is 13 amino acids long. Germline V CDR1 and CDR2: LGHDT, YNNKEL (reference sequence). V lost 1 base to trimming and J lost 7 bases, with 11 bases between them. CDR3 in amino acids: CASSQGTSREQYF. The CDR3 coding sequence is TGTGCCAGCAGCCAAGGGACATCCCGAGAGCAGTACTTC.

This clone was seen once. V gene TRBV2 combines with J gene TRBJ2-2, with a weak D call TRBD1 (5 bases). The CDR3 is 14 amino acids. The V end lost 6 bases, the J end lost 1 base, and 9 bases lay between the germline ends. Germline V gene sequence: CDR1 SNHLY, CDR2 FYNNEI. The CDR3 loop is CASRGQMNTGELFF. The CDR3 bases are TGTGCCAGCAGGGGGCAGATGAACACCGGGGAGCTGTTTTTT.

CDR3 bases: TGTGCCAGCAGCTCCGCCTACGAGCAGTACTTC. The encoded protein is CASSSAYEQYF. The rearrangement joins TRBV11-2 to TRBJ2-7; D remains ambiguous. CDR3 length equals 11 residues. Germline CDR1 is SGHAT and CDR2 is FQNNGV. V lost 4 bases and J lost 2, with 3 bases in between.

The gene calls are TRBV18 and TRBJ2-2, with no clear D. V was trimmed by 3 bases and J by 6 bases, leaving 5 bases between them. The V gene's germline CDR1 is KGHSH and CDR2 LQKENI. CDR3 length equals 12 residues. The CDR3 protein is CASSPESGELFF. In DNA form, the CDR3 reads TGTGCCAGCTCACCTGAGTCCGGGGAGCTGTTTTTT.

The chain combines TRBV6-5 with TRBJ2-3, with 8 bases fitting TRBD1. V dropped 2 bases and J dropped 1; count of bases not matched to a gene: 5. CDR1 MNHEY and CDR2 SVGAGI come from the germline V gene. The CDR3 is made up of 16 amino acids. The CDR3 spells CASSYTQGAGTDTQYF. The DNA for the CDR3 is TGTGCCAGCAGTTACACCCAGGGGGCTGGCACAGATACGCAGTATTTT.

The chain links TRBV6-5 to TRBJ1-6; D not resolved. Germline CDR1 reads MNHEY; CDR2 reads SVGAGI. This CDR3 has 15 residues. V was cut by 6 bases and J by 0 bases, with 9 bases left in between. The CDR3 loop reads CASSSWSSYNSPLHF. In nucleotides, the CDR3 is TGTGCCAGCAGCTCCTGGAGCTCCTATAATTCACCCCTCCACTTT.

The V and J genes are TRBV30 and TRBJ2-2; possible D gene TRBD1, 6 bases. Germline lookup yields CDR1 GTSNPN and CDR2 SVGIG (reference sequence). V lost 0 bases and J lost 0, with 17 bases in between. This CDR3 contains 18 residues. The DNA of the CDR3 is TGTGCCTGGAGTGTAAATCGCGCTGGGGGCGCGAACACCGGGGAGCTGTTTTTT. Translated: CAWSVNRAGGANTGELFF.